Listed here are 22 T cell receptor beta chains from one sample, sequenced in a study of Ad26.COV2.S vaccination and SARS-CoV-2 variants. Treatment here: some 20 received Ad26.COV2.S at low or high dose, single or two shots; several received placebo; per-sample allocation not given. Collection of the samples took place on day 63 after the first injection of vaccine or placebo. Clones were read by immunoSEQ multiplex PCR, and TCRdb kept only the in-frame ones, dropping some. The sample yields about 330,000 clones, about 90% seen once. Here the sequenced sample was peripheral blood, taken in a trial of Ad26.COV2.S vaccine versus placebo. Receptors originate from a person between 18 and 59 years old who received the Ad26.COV2.S COVID-19 vaccine or a placebo.

The CDR3: CASSVSSTGQDYGYTF. The CDR3 DNA reads as TGCGCCAGCAGCGTATCGTCAACGGGACAGGACTATGGCTACACCTTC. J is TRBJ1-2 and V is TRBV5-1; 8 bases align to TRBD1. Germline lookup yields CDR1 SGHRS and CDR2 YFSETQ. This CDR3 is built from 16 residues. Losses at the gene ends were 4 bases for V and 3 bases for J; bases not matched to a gene: 11.

CDR3: CASSALTGTGLNEQFF. As DNA, the CDR3 is TGTGCCAGCAGCGCCCTCACGGGGACAGGTCTCAATGAGCAGTTCTTC. The chain has TRBV5-4 and TRBJ2-1; 8 positions match TRBD1. Germline V CDR1 and CDR2: SGHNT, YYREEE (reference sequence). Trimming removed 4 bases from V and 6 bases from J; junction bases left unmatched: 12. CDR3 length: 16 amino acids.

The rearrangement links TRBV21-1 to TRBJ2-5; TRBD1 is the table's D call, not checked against the DNA. TRBV21-1 is annotated as a pseudogene. The CDR3 has 17 amino acids. The DNA for the CDR3 is TGTGCCAGCAGCAAAAGGCGACAAGACACGAATCGGGAGACCCAGTACTTC. Encoded protein: CASSKRRQDTNRETQYF.

The chain uses TRBV4-3 and TRBJ2-2; D perhaps matches TRBD1 (5 bases). Trimming removed 2 bases at V and 7 bases at J, with 5 bases between. Germline CDR1 is LGHNA and CDR2 is YSLEER. CDR3 length: 12 residues. The CDR3 DNA reads as TGCGCCAGCAGCCAAAGGGGCGGGGAGCTGTTTTTT. This gives the protein CASSQRGGELFF.

The chain is built from TRBV4-1 and TRBJ1-1; a possible D gene is TRBD1 (5 bases). CDR1 and CDR2 (germline): MGHRA, YSYEKL. The ends were cut back, 5 bases at V and 1 base at J, with 11 bases in the middle. There are 14 residues in the CDR3. The CDR3 coding sequence is TGCGCCAGCAGCAAACAAGACAGGAACACTGAAGCTTTCTTT. Protein: CASSKQDRNTEAFF.

This clone appeared a single time. The rearrangement links TRBV7-6 to TRBJ1-6; D remains unclear. This CDR3 spans 19 amino acids. Germline loops: CDR1 SGHVS, CDR2 FNYEAQ. V lost 5 bases and J 3 bases, leaving 23 bases between the germline ends. The CDR3 spells CASSHIIFGSPIYNSPLHF. The CDR3 region has the DNA TGTGCCAGCAGCCATATTATATTCGGGAGCCCGATCTATAATTCACCCCTCCACTTT.

The V gene is TRBV21-1, the J gene TRBJ2-2. TRBV21-1 is listed as a pseudogene. CDR3 length equals 21 residues. This CDR3 reads CASSNVPSVRVPGRYTGELFF. The DNA of the CDR3 is TGTGCCAGCAGCAACGTACCAAGTGTCCGAGTCCCTGGAAGGTACACCGGGGAGCTGTTTTTT.

The chain is built from TRBV25-1 and TRBJ1-2; unclear D gene. Germline CDR1 and CDR2: MGHDK and SYGVNS. Trimming took 3 bases from V and 0 from J, leaving 14 bases between them. The CDR3 is made up of 16 amino acids. The CDR3 sequence is CASSDSLTTSNYGYTF. The CDR3 nucleotides are TGTGCCAGCAGTGATTCCTTGACGACATCTAACTATGGCTACACCTTC.

The rearrangement joins TRBV10-3 to TRBJ1-1; D is ambiguous. This CDR3 has 14 amino acids. CDR1 and CDR2 (germline): ENHRY, SYGVKD. The ends were cut back, 2 bases at V and 1 base at J, with 8 bases in the middle. The CDR3 bases are TGTGCCATCAGTGAGGTGCAGCCGAACACTGAAGCTTTCTTT. Translation: CAISEVQPNTEAFF.

The sample holds a few counts of this clone. This sequence joins TRBV6-2 or TRBV6-3 and TRBJ2-7, with TRBD2 as a possible D gene (6 bases). CDR3 length: 15 amino acids. Trimming took off 4 bases at V and 0 bases at J, with 13 bases between the two ends. The germline V gene encodes CDR1 MNHEY and CDR2 SVGEGT. The CDR3 DNA follows: TGTGCCAGCAGTTTGAAGCGGGTCAGCTCCTACGAGCAGTACGTC. Amino acid sequence: CASSLKRVSSYEQYV.

V usage is TRBV6-5 and J usage is TRBJ1-5; the D is unclear. V dropped 5 bases and J dropped 7 bases, with 12 bases sitting between them. From germline, CDR1 is MNHEY and CDR2 SVGAGI. The CDR3 is 13 amino acids. CDR3 sequence: CASSMRTGQPQHF. CDR3 nucleotides: TGTGCCAGCAGTATGAGGACGGGCCAGCCCCAGCATTTT.

This clone showed up just once. The chain recombines TRBV6-1 with TRBJ1-2; D not resolved. Germline V gene sequence: CDR1 MNHNS, CDR2 SASEGT. V was cut by 2 bases and J by 1 base, with 5 bases left in between. This CDR3 is 13 amino acids long. The CDR3 here is CASSETVNYGYTF. In nucleotides, the CDR3 is TGTGCCAGCAGTGAAACGGTTAACTATGGCTACACCTTC.

The chain carries TRBV5-1 and TRBJ1-6; D call uncertain. The ends were cut back, 0 bases at V and 0 bases at J, with 1 base in the middle. CDR1 SGHRS and CDR2 YFSETQ come from the germline V gene. The CDR3 spans 14 residues. CDR3: CASSLDSYNSPLHF. For the CDR3, the DNA is TGCGCCAGCAGCTTGGACTCCTATAATTCACCCCTCCACTTT.

V usage is TRBV7-9 and J usage is TRBJ1-1; weak D call: TRBD1 (6 bases). V lost 5 bases, J lost 2 bases, and 15 bases lay in between. Germline CDR1 and CDR2: SEHNR and FQNEAQ (reference sequence). This CDR3 spans 15 amino acids. The CDR3 reads CASSPDPRGNTEAFF. Written as DNA, the CDR3 is TGTGCCAGCAGCCCCGACCCCAGGGGCAACACTGAAGCTTTCTTT.

The chain joins TRBV7-2 to TRBJ2-5; TRBD2 agrees at 11 bases. V lost 5 bases and J lost 1; bases outside the gene matches: 6. There are 16 residues in the CDR3. CDR1 and CDR2 (germline): SGHTA, FQGNSA. CDR3 in amino acids: CASSQSLAGGQETQYF. The DNA of the CDR3 is TGTGCCAGCAGCCAATCGCTAGCGGGGGGCCAAGAGACCCAGTACTTC.

The chain uses TRBV11-2 and TRBJ2-3, with 7 nucleotides matching TRBD1. The V segment lost 5 bases and the J segment 1 base; nucleotides outside the gene matches: 6. This CDR3 is 15 amino acids long. Germline CDR1 reads SGHAT; CDR2 reads FQNNGV. DNA of the CDR3: TGTGCCAGCAGCGAAACAGGGGTTGGCACAGATACGCAGTATTTT. It specifies CASSETGVGTDTQYF.

This chain connects TRBV15 to TRBJ1-2; 8 nucleotides line up with TRBD1. Germline V CDR1 and CDR2: LNHNV, YYDKDF (reference sequence). The CDR3 has 17 amino acids. The V segment lost 4 bases and the J segment 7 bases; nucleotides outside the gene matches: 17. The CDR3 spells CATSNSGQGIIPLGYTF. CDR3 DNA: TGTGCCACCAGCAACTCCGGACAGGGAATTATCCCTCTTGGCTACACCTTC.

This clone was seen a single time. The V gene is TRBV6-5, the J gene TRBJ2-3, with D perhaps TRBD2 (6 bases). Germline V gives CDR1 MNHEY, CDR2 SVGAGI. This CDR3 comprises 14 residues. V was cut by 6 bases and J by 5 bases, with 15 bases left in between. The CDR3 is CASRQPRRGDTQYF. The CDR3 nucleotides are TGTGCCAGCAGACAACCACGGCGGGGAGATACGCAGTATTTT.

V usage is TRBV5-1 and J usage is TRBJ1-2; 7 bases are shared with TRBD1. The length of the CDR3 is 14 residues. Germline V CDR1 and CDR2: SGHRS, YFSETQ. The ends lost 3 bases at V and 4 bases at J; junction bases unmatched: 6. CDR3: CASSSAGQTYGYTF. The CDR3 bases are TGCGCCAGCAGCTCGGCGGGACAGACCTATGGCTACACCTTC.

The V call is TRBV24-1, the J call TRBJ2-2; D is uncertain. CDR1 KGHDR and CDR2 SFDVKD come from the germline V gene. V was shortened by 2 bases and J by 10 bases, with 13 bases between the two germline ends. The CDR3 extends over 14 amino acids. In DNA, the CDR3 is TGTGCCACCAGTGATTCCCACAGCCTAGAGGAGCTGTTTTTT. Protein sequence: CATSDSHSLEELFF.

The DNA of the CDR3 is TGTGCCAGCAGCCTTGGGGGACTAGGGTACCAAGAGACCCAGTACTTC. The encoded protein is CASSLGGLGYQETQYF. The gene calls are TRBV11-2 and TRBJ2-5, with TRBD2 matching over 8 bases. The CDR3 length is 16 residues. The V segment lost 5 bases and the J segment 0 bases; nucleotides outside the gene matches: 8. Germline V gene data show CDR1 as SGHAT and CDR2 as FQNNGV. Based on the CDR3 plus reference TRBV11-2 and TRBJ2-5, the full variable domain is EAGVAQSPRYKIIEKRQSVAFWCNPISGHATLYWYQQILGQGPKLLIQFQNNGVVDDSQLPKDRFSAERLKGVDSTLKIQPAKLEDSAVYLCASSLGGLGYQETQYFGPGTRLLVL.

This clone appeared a single time. This chain links TRBV9 with TRBJ2-3, with 12 nucleotides matching TRBD2. The CDR3 spans 16 residues. Germline lookup yields CDR1 SGDLS and CDR2 YYNGEE. V shed 6 bases and J 1 base; nucleotides not matched to a gene: 6. In DNA form, the CDR3 reads TGTGCCAGCACCGAGACTAGCGGGGGACGCACAGATACGCAGTATTTT. Amino acids: CASTETSGGRTDTQYF.